This T cell receptor (beta chain) was profiled in a study of shared T cell receptors in the human thymus. The CDR3 covers 14 residues. Trimming shortened V by 0 bases and J by 8 bases, and 11 bases separated the two germline ends. CDR1 is SGHRS and CDR2 is YFSETQ in the germline V gene. The method was immunoSEQ multiplex PCR; TCRdb's version includes in-frame clones alone and lacks a portion of them. The repertoire consists of hundreds of thousands of clones, with 87% occurring once and the leading ten covering over 0.008%. This sample was also put to use in a study of human thymus T cells. That source reports: The sample donors, healthy Finnish infants, were having corrective surgery for congenital heart defects. The authors found apparently biased V and J gene usage in thymic and blood repertoires.

The TCR was taken from a boy under two years old with a congenital heart defect. The sample consisted of thymocytes. The chain recombines TRBV5-1 with TRBJ1-4; D may be TRBD1 (6 bases). The CDR3 nucleotides are TGCGCCAGCAGCTTGGAGGCGAGGGGGGAAAAACTGTTTTTT. It encodes CASSLEARGEKLFF.